The clone carrying this T cell receptor beta chain was counted once. This entry belongs to a study of blood T cell repertoires in COVID-19. Study-level information: Sites across the United States, Italy and Spain contributed samples from acute and convalescent COVID-19. T cells, B-cell-depleted T cells, or PBMCs supplied cDNA or gDNA.

CDR3 length: 15 amino acids. Germline values: CDR1 SGHAT, CDR2 FQNNGV. V lost 5 bases to trimming and J lost 6 bases; unmatched junction nucleotides: 8. How the authors handled the data: Cell counts per sample came from amplifying reference gene primers. TCRdb's table, derived via immunoSEQ multiplex PCR, lists solely in-frame clones and lacks some. V, J and clone size derive from that table, while D and trimming were established from the DNA sequence. The sample consists of some 190,000 clones, 88% of them appearing once. The receptor was derived from a woman between 35 and 50 years old who had recovered from COVID-19. The sequencing sample was made of peripheral blood. The chain has TRBV11-2 and TRBJ2-5, with 11 bases fitting TRBD1. The CDR3 protein is CASSLGQGAKKTQYF. The CDR3 DNA sequence: TGTGCCAGCAGCCTAGGACAGGGGGCGAAAAAGACCCAGTACTTC.